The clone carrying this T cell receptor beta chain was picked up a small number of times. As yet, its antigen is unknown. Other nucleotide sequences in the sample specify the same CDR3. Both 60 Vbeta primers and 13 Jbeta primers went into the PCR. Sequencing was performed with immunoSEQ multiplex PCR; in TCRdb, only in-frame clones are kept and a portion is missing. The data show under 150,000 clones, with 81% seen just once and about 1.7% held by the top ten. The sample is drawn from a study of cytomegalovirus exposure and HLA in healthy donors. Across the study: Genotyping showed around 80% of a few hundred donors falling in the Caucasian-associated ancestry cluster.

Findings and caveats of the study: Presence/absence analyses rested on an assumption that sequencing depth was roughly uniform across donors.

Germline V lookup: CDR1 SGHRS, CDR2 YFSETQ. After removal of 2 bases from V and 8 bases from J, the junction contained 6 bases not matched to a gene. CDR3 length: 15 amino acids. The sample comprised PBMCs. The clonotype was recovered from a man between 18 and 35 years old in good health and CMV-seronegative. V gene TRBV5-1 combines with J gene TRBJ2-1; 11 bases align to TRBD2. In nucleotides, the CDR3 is TGCGCCAGCAGCTTAACTAGCGGGGGTATGCATGAGCAGTTCTTC. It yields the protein CASSLTSGGMHEQFF. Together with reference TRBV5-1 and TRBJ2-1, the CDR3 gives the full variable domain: KAGVTQTPRYLIKTRGQQVTLSCSPISGHRSVSWYQQTPGQGLQFLFEYFSETQRNKGNFPGRFSGRQFSNSRSEMNVSTLELGDSALYLCASSLTSGGMHEQFFGPGTRLTVL.